This T cell receptor beta chain was observed in a study of T-cell memory formation after mild COVID-19. Whole-study context: For the most part, TCR clusters were specific to one donor.

As for this clonotype: The target antigen is unknown.

The V gene's germline CDR1 is MRHNA and CDR2 SNTAGT. The junction had 0 bases not matched to a gene; V was cut back by 0 bases and J by 8 bases. The CDR3 is 13 amino acids. MiXCR, applied by TCRdb to the 5' RACE reads, yields one record per CDR3 protein. The table includes about 600,000 distinct CDR3 sequences, roughly 20% detected once. Study-level points and caveats: CD4+ contracting clones lay mainly in CM and EM, CD8+ ones in EMRA.

This sequence was found in an adult woman who had mild COVID-19 (a few samples of this study predate the infection). Cell type and time point are not known. Sample: PBMCs or a T cell subset sorted from them (not recorded which). The J gene is TRBJ2-1, the V gene TRBV6-4; TRBD1 agrees at 8 bases. The CDR3 DNA is TGTGCCAGCAGTGACTCGGACAGGGATGAGCAGTTCTTC. The encoded protein is CASSDSDRDEQFF.